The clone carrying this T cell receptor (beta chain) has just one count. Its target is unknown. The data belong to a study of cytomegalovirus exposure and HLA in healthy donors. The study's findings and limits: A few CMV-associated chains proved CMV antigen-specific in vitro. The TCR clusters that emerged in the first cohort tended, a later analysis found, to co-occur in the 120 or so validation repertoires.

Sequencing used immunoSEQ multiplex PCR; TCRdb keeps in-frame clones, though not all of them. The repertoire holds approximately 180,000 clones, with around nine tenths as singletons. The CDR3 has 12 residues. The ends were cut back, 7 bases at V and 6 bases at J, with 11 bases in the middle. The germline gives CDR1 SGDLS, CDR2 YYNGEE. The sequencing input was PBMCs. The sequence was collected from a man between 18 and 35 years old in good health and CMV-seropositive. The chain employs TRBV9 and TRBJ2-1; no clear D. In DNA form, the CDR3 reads TGTGCCAGCGCCTACTCCCCCAATGAGCAGTTCTTC. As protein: CASAYSPNEQFF.